This TCR beta chain derives from a study of blood T cell repertoires in COVID-19. Assay: immunoSEQ multiplex PCR; the TCRdb copy retains only in-frame clones and omits some. The repertoire includes 250,000 to 350,000 clones, around 91% of them detected once, and approximately 4.3% sits in the top ten. Germline V lookup: CDR1 MNHEY, CDR2 SVGAGI. With V trimmed by 4 bases and J by 3 bases, 2 bases remained unmatched. The CDR3 runs to 14 residues. Participants' own reports of clinical history determined their cohort assignment. The chain recombines TRBV6-5 with TRBJ2-1; 8 bases match TRBD2. Sequenced material: PBMCs or T cells enriched from blood (not recorded which). The clonotype comes from a woman younger than 30 with acute COVID-19. The CDR3 region has the DNA TGTGCCAGCAGTTCCCGGGAGGGCTACAATGAGCAGTTCTTC. Its protein product is CASSSREGYNEQFF.